This T cell receptor beta chain was captured in a study of blood T cell repertoires in COVID-19. Study details: The United States, Italy and Spain provided the acute and convalescent COVID-19 samples. T cells, B-cell-depleted T cells, or PBMCs supplied cDNA or gDNA.

The protocol was immunoSEQ multiplex PCR, while the TCRdb copy is restricted to in-frame clones and leaves out a portion. Of more than 65,000 clones listed, 84% were seen once; the top ten hold roughly 3.5%. The CDR3 spans 11 residues. Germline V gene sequence: CDR1 ENHRY, CDR2 SYGVKD. The germline V and J ends were trimmed by 10 bases and 2 bases, with 8 bases remaining between them. V usage is TRBV10-3 and J usage is TRBJ2-5; D uncertain. Sequenced: peripheral blood. This clonotype originated in a man aged 50 or older with acute or convalescent COVID-19. CDR3 sequence reads: CATKMQETQYF. The DNA for the CDR3 is TGTGCCACCAAAATGCAAGAGACCCAGTACTTC.